These 13 T cell receptor beta chains originate from one sample sequenced in a study of sequential checkpoint blockade in melanoma. TCRdb's table, derived via immunoSEQ multiplex PCR, lists solely in-frame clones and lacks some. The table has 8,900 or so clones, more than 75% seen once; the top ten hold about 15%. Stated treatment: randomized to nivolumab then ipilimumab (arm A) or the reverse (arm B). The source material was CD8+ T cells sorted from blood (inferred from file names), sampled from a patient given nivolumab and ipilimumab in sequence. These TCRs come from a human donor with melanoma.

CDR3 loop: CASSLALFKPDSDTEAFF. CDR3 DNA: TGTGCCAGCAGCCTTGCGCTCTTTAAACCGGACAGTGACACTGAAGCTTTCTTT. The rearrangement links TRBV4-2 to TRBJ1-1, with D maybe TRBD1 (6 bases). CDR3 size: 18 residues. The V and J ends lost 4 bases and 3 bases respectively, with 24 bases between them. CDR1 is LGHNA and CDR2 is YNFKEQ in the germline V gene.

This clone was recorded only once. This rearrangement joins TRBV9 to TRBJ1-2; no clear D. The CDR3 is 15 residues long. V was clipped by 0 bases and J by 2 bases, with 11 bases between them. Per the germline V gene, CDR1 is SGDLS and CDR2 is YYNGEE. The CDR3 DNA reads as TGTGCCAGCAGCGTAGGCTGGGCCGAGAACTATGGCTACACCTTC. Translated: CASSVGWAENYGYTF. Filled out from reference TRBV9 and TRBJ1-2, the complete variable domain reads DSGVTQTPKHLITATGQRVTLRCSPRSGDLSVYWYQQSLDQGLQFLIQYYNGEERAKGNILERFSAQQFPDLHSELNLSSLELGDSALYFCASSVGWAENYGYTFGSGTRLTVV.

The chain uses TRBV29-1 and TRBJ2-7, with TRBD2 matching 7 bases. Germline trimming cut 7 bases from V and 3 bases from J; bases unmatched to any gene: 9. CDR1 and CDR2 from the germline V gene are SQVTM and ANQGSEA. The CDR3 runs 13 residues. The DNA for the CDR3 is TGCAGCGCATATACCGGGACTAACTACGAGCAGTACTTC. It yields the protein CSAYTGTNYEQYF.

Regarding this clone: An end of the junction differs from the germline gene, which may be a read error. The chain joins TRBV4-1 to TRBJ2-7; 12 bases agree with TRBD2. The V gene's germline CDR1 is MGHRA and CDR2 YSYEKL. The CDR3 spans 14 residues. The CDR3 protein is CASSQTETSGRGDF. In DNA form, the CDR3 reads TGCGCCAGCAGCCAAACCGAGACTAGCGGGAGAGGGGACTTC.

The chain recombines TRBV9 with TRBJ2-7; the match to TRBD2 covers 7 bases. V gave up 0 bases and J gave up 1 base; unmatched junction bases: 7. The germline CDR1 and CDR2 sequences are SGDLS and YYNGEE. The CDR3 sequence is 16 residues long. The CDR3 sequence: CASSVGGRATSYEQYF. The CDR3 nucleotides are TGTGCCAGCAGCGTAGGGGGGAGGGCTACATCCTACGAGCAGTACTTC.

The chain recombines TRBV6-5 with TRBJ2-1, with D tentatively TRBD2 (5 bases). The CDR3 runs to 14 residues. The germline gives CDR1 MNHEY, CDR2 SVGAGI. Between the trimmed V and J ends, which lost 6 bases and 1 base, there was a span of 10 bases. Here the CDR3 DNA reads TGTGCCAGCAGCCTTAGGGAGTCCTACAATGAGCAGTTCTTC. Residues: CASSLRESYNEQFF.

This chain links TRBV5-6 with TRBJ1-1; tentative D call: TRBD1 (5 bases). Germline loops: CDR1 SGHDT, CDR2 YYEEEE. Trimming took 4 bases from V and 6 from J, leaving 19 bases between them. CDR3 length: 15 residues. CDR3 protein: CASSATQGSKSEAFF. CDR3 coding DNA: TGTGCCAGCAGCGCAACGCAGGGTAGCAAATCTGAAGCTTTCTTT.

The V gene is TRBV21-1, the J gene TRBJ2-3; the table assigns TRBD2, which was not confirmed against the DNA. TRBV21-1 is tagged as a pseudogene. The CDR3 is 15 residues long. The CDR3 loop reads CASSKSAGEEDTQYF. The CDR3 DNA reads TGTGCCAGCAGCAAGTCGGCGGGAGAGGAAGATACGCAGTATTTT.

This clone appeared a few times. The V gene is TRBV7-2, the J gene TRBJ1-5; D might be TRBD1 (6 bases). CDR1 and CDR2 from the germline V gene are SGHTA and FQGNSA. The germline V and J ends were trimmed by 4 bases and 5 bases, with 18 bases remaining between them. The CDR3 extends over 16 amino acids. This CDR3 reads CASSSDWDMGYQPQHF. In DNA, the CDR3 is TGTGCCAGCAGCTCCGACTGGGACATGGGGTATCAGCCCCAGCATTTT.

V usage is TRBV7-6 and J usage is TRBJ2-6, with TRBD2 matching 11 bases. V was pared by 1 base and J by 0 bases, with 5 bases of the junction left unmatched. Germline-derived CDR1 and CDR2 are SGHVS and FNYEAQ. The CDR3 totals 19 residues. The CDR3: CASSLELSGRDSGANVLTF. DNA of the CDR3: TGTGCCAGCAGCTTAGAACTTAGCGGGAGGGACTCTGGGGCCAACGTCCTGACTTTC.

This clone was observed a few times. The J gene is TRBJ2-7, the V gene TRBV9; D possibly corresponds to TRBD2 (6 bases). CDR3 length: 14 residues. Germline-derived CDR1 and CDR2 are SGDLS and YYNGEE. The germline V and J ends were trimmed by 6 bases and 3 bases, with 16 bases remaining between them. CDR3 nucleotides: TGTGCCAGCAACCCAAACCAGGGAGGCTACGAGCAGTACTTC. Its translation: CASNPNQGGYEQYF.

The chain joins TRBV9 to TRBJ1-1; a possible D gene is TRBD1 (6 bases). This CDR3 has 16 residues. Looked up from germline, CDR1 is SGDLS and CDR2 is YYNGEE. With 7 bases removed from V and 5 bases from J, the gap between germline ends came to 24 bases. The CDR3 reads CASSLGGGRIDTEAFF. In DNA, the CDR3 is TGTGCCAGCTCACTAGGGGGGGGGCGGATAGATACTGAAGCTTTCTTT.

The rearrangement joins TRBV27 to TRBJ2-7; 7 bases align to TRBD1. This CDR3 has 12 amino acids. Germline V CDR1 and CDR2: MNHEY, SMNVEV (reference sequence). Germline trimming cut 6 bases from V and 3 bases from J; bases unmatched to any gene: 2. The CDR3 protein is CASSGTDYEQYF. In DNA form, the CDR3 reads TGTGCCAGCAGCGGGACAGACTACGAGCAGTACTTC.